Given below is one T cell receptor (beta chain) in context. The sample belongs to a study of blood T cell repertoires in COVID-19. On the study more broadly: Samples taken during acute and convalescent COVID-19 were collected in the United States, Italy and Spain.

Sequenced by immunoSEQ multiplex PCR; TCRdb stores in-frame clones only, minus some. The data show roughly 330,000 clones, around 90% seen once. Donors were grouped by their self-reported clinical history. Donors in Cohort 3 who had recovered were those with two negative PCRs, healthcare professional clearance, or resolution of their symptoms. Sequenced input: PBMCs or T cells enriched from blood (not recorded which). The sequence was collected from a man aged 25-40 years who had recovered from COVID-19.

The CDR3 DNA is TGTGCCAGCTCAGCCGGACTAGCGGGGGGCCAAGAGACCCAGTACTTC. Encoded protein: CASSAGLAGGQETQYF. The chain has TRBV18 and TRBJ2-5, with 14 nucleotides matching TRBD2. The length of the CDR3 is 16 residues. J lost 1 base, V lost 5 bases, and 3 bases had no gene match. Germline CDR1 KGHSH, CDR2 LQKENI.